This T cell receptor beta chain was documented in a study of CD8 T cells in ankylosing spondylitis. Notes on the study in general: With a CD8+ phenotype, disease-linked clones were relatively rare in peripheral blood. Ankylosing spondylitis blood appeared to carry a characteristic TCR beta motif of fewer than 10 highly homologous variants. In ankylosing spondylitis patients, matched synovial fluid reportedly showed significant enrichment of disease-linked clones.

Comments on this clonotype: No antigen is known for it.

TCR beta libraries were made by quantitative 5'-RACE with molecular barcodes. In TCRdb, the 5' RACE reads were re-called with MiXCR into one record per CDR3 protein. In the table there are around 450,000 distinct CDR3 sequences, 26% of which are singletons. The CDR3 sequence is 17 residues long. Looked up from germline, CDR1 is MDHEN and CDR2 is SYDVKM. The V segment lost 3 bases and the J segment 4 bases; nucleotides outside the gene matches: 13. The chain is built from TRBV28 and TRBJ2-5; 8 bases fit TRBD1. Sequenced: blood, either unsorted or a sorted T cell fraction (not recorded which). This TCR derives from a male donor with ankylosing spondylitis. CDR3: CASSFQTPGTGLETQYF. The CDR3 DNA follows: TGTGCCAGCAGTTTCCAAACCCCCGGGACAGGTCTAGAGACCCAGTACTTC.